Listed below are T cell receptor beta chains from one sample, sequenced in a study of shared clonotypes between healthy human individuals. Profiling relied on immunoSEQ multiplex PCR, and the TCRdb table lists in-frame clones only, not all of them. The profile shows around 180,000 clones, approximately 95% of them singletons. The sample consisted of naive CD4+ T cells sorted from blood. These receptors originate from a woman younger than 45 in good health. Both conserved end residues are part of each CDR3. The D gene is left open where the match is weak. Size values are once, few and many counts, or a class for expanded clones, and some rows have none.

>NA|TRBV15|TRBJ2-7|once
TGTGCCACCAGCAGAGCTACAAGCGAGGGTCTCTCCTACGAGCAGTACTTC
CATSRATSEGLSYEQYF
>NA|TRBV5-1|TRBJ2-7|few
TGCGCCAGCAGCTTGTCCTGGGGGCCTACCTACGAGCAGTACTTC
CASSLSWGPTYEQYF
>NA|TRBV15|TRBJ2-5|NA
TGTGCCACCAGCAGAGAGATCGACTACCAAGAGACCCAGTACTTC
CATSREIDYQETQYF
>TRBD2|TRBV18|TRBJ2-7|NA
TGTGCCAGCTCACCTCTAGCGGATCCTCACTACGAGCAGTACTTC
CASSPLADPHYEQYF
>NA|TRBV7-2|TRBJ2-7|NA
TGTGCCAGCAGCCAAGGGCTAGCGCTAGACTCCTACGAGCAGTACTTC
CASSQGLALDSYEQYF
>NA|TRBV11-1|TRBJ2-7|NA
TGTGCCAGCAGCTCCAGACGGACAGTGAATTACGAGCAGTACTTC
CASSSRRTVNYEQYF
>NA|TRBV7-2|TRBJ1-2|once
TGTGCCAGCAGCCCAGGGGAGGACAGCGTCTATGGCTACACCTTC
CASSPGEDSVYGYTF
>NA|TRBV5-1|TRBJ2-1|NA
TGCGCCAGCAGAAGAGAGCCGGGCTCCTACAATGAGCAGTTCTTC
CASRREPGSYNEQFF
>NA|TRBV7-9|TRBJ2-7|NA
TGTGCCAGCAGCTTAGGCTTCGGGAACTTTGACGAGCAGTACTTC
CASSLGFGNFDEQYF
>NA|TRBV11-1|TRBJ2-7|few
TGTGCCAGCAGCCGTATCGGGGGCACAGAGCAGTACTTC
CASSRIGGTEQYF
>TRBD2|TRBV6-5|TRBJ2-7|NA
TGTGCCAGCAGTCCTAGCGGGGGTATCTCCTACGAGCAGTACTTC
CASSPSGGISYEQYF
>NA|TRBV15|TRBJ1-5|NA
TGTGCCACCAGCGGACCTCAGGCTATGGGGCAGCCCCAGCATTTT
CATSGPQAMGQPQHF
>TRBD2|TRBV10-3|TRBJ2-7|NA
TGTGCCATCAGTGCGGGACTAGCGGGAGTCTACGAGCAGTACTTC
CAISAGLAGVYEQYF
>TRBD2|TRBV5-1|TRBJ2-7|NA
TGCGCCAGCAGCAAAAATAGCGGGATACCTAGCCACGAGCAGTACTTC
CASSKNSGIPSHEQYF
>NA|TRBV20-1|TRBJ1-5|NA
TGCAGTGCCAAGGTGTCCGGACCCCAGCATTTT
CSAKVSGPQHF
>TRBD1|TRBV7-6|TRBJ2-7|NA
TGTGCCAGCAGCTCCCCACCGGTCCGTAGGGGGCACGAGCAGTACTTC
CASSSPPVRRGHEQYF
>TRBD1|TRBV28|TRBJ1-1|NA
TGTGCCAGCAGGATGGGACAGGAGACTGAAGCTTTCTTT
CASRMGQETEAFF
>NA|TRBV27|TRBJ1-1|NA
TGTGCCAGCAGTCCCACCCCCACGGGTCGGAACACTGAAGCTTTCTTT
CASSPTPTGRNTEAFF
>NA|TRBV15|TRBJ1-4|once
TGTGCCACCAGCGGGGCGGGGCCCCAGGAGGGTGAAAAACTGTTTTTT
CATSGAGPQEGEKLFF
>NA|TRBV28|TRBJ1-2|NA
TGTGCCAGCACCTTCCACGGACAGCTACTAAGTGGCTACACCTTC
CASTFHGQLLSGYTF
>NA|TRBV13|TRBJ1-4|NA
TGTGCCAGCAGCCGTAGAACGGGGGAAAAACTGTTTTTT
CASSRRTGEKLFF
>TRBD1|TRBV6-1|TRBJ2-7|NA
TGTGCCAGCAGTGAAGGACAGGGACGTCGCTACGAGCAGTACTTC
CASSEGQGRRYEQYF
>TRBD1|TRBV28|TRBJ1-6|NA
TGTGCCAGCAGGTCGACAGGGGATGGTTCACCCCTCCACTTT
CASRSTGDGSPLHF
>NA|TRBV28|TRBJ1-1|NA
TGTGCCAGCAGAGGACAGATGAACACTGAAGCTTTCTTT
CASRGQMNTEAFF
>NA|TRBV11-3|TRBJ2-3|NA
TGTGCCAGCAGCTCGAATCGAGATACGCAGTATTTT
CASSSNRDTQYF
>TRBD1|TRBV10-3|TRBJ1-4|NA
TGTGCCATCAGTAGCCCGGGACAGCAAGGTGAAAAACTGTTTTTT
CAISSPGQQGEKLFF
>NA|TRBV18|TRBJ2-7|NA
TGTGCCAGCTCACCATTGGGCCAAACGGGGGAGCAGTACTTC
CASSPLGQTGEQYF
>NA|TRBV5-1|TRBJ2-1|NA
TGCGCCAGCAGTCACAGTTTCGGCGAGCAGTTCTTC
CASSHSFGEQFF
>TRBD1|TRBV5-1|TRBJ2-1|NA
TGCGCCAGCCGGCGACAGGGGCCCGATGAGCAGTTCTTC
CASRRQGPDEQFF
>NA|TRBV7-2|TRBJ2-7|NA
TGTGCCAGCAGGGGCAGGAGCTCCTACGAGCAGTACTTC
CASRGRSSYEQYF
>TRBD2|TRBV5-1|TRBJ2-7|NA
TGCGCCAGCAGCTCTGGGACTAGCGGGGCCCACGAGCAGTACTTC
CASSSGTSGAHEQYF
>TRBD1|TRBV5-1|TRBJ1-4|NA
TGCGCCAGCAGCCCGACCGGACAGGGATCTAATGAAAAACTGTTTTTT
CASSPTGQGSNEKLFF
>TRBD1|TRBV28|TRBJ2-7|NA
TGTGCCAGTCGTGACAGGGGGCGGTTCGAGCAGTACTTC
CASRDRGRFEQYF
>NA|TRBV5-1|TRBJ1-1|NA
TGCGCCAGCAGCTTGATCTTGGGGGGGCATTCTGAAGCTTTCTTT
CASSLILGGHSEAFF
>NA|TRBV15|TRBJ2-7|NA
TGTGCCACCAGCAGAGATGTGGAACAGAGCATCTACGAGCAGTACTTC
CATSRDVEQSIYEQYF
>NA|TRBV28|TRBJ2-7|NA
TGTGCCAGCAGTTCCCCCGGGTCGGGGCTCTACGAGCAGTACTTC
CASSSPGSGLYEQYF
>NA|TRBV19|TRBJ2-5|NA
TGTGCCAGTAGTCCAGACGGACGCCAAGAGACCCAGTACTTC
CASSPDGRQETQYF
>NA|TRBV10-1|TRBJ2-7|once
TGCGCCAGCAGTGGGCAGCCCGGGGGCAGGGTCTACGAGCAGTACTTC
CASSGQPGGRVYEQYF
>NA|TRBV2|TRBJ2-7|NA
TGTGCCAGCAGGGACGGGGTCTCCTACGAGCAGTACTTC
CASRDGVSYEQYF
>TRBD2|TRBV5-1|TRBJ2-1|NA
TGCGCCAGCAGCACGGGACTAGCGGGAGCTACCACTGAGCAGTTCTTC
CASSTGLAGATTEQFF
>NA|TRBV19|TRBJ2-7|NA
TGTGCCAGTAGTTTGGTTTACGAGCAGTACTTC
CASSLVYEQYF
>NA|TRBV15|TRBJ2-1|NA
TGTGCCACCAGCAGAGACGCTAGAGCCCACAATGAGCAGTTCTTC
CATSRDARAHNEQFF
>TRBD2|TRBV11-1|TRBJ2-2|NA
TGTGCCAGCAGCTTAGAGGGCGGGAGTTTCGCCGGGGAGCTGTTTTTT
CASSLEGGSFAGELFF
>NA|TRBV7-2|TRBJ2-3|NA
TGTGCCAGCAGCTTAGGTGTCGGCACAGATACGCAGTATTTT
CASSLGVGTDTQYF
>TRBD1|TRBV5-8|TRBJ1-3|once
TGTGCCAGCAGCTTCGGGCAGGGGGCAGTAGACACCATATATTTT
CASSFGQGAVDTIYF
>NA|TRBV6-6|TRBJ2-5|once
TGTGCCAGCAGTTACCCCCTTGGAGTTGGGGGAGAGACCCAGTACTTC
CASSYPLGVGGETQYF
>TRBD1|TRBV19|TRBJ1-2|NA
TGTGCCAGTAGTTTCGGGACAGACTATGGCTACACCTTC
CASSFGTDYGYTF
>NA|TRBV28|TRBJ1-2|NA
TGTGCCAGCAGTTTATTCCCGGGGGGTGGCTACACCTTC
CASSLFPGGGYTF
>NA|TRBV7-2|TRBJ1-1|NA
TGTGCCAGCAGCCCATCCATGAACACTGAAGCTTTCTTT
CASSPSMNTEAFF
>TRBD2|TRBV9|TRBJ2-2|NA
TGTGCCAGCAGTCCCCCCGTGGGACTAGCGGGAGTAAATACCGGGGAGCTGTTTTTT
CASSPPVGLAGVNTGELFF
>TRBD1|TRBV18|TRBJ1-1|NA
TGTGCCAGCTCGCGACAGGGCACTGAAGCTTTCTTT
CASSRQGTEAFF
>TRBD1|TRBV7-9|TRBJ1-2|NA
TGTGCCAGCAGCTTAGCGGGACAGGGGGTTAACTATGGCTACACCTTC
CASSLAGQGVNYGYTF
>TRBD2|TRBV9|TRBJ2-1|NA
TGTGCCAGCAGCGTAGGGGCGGGGGATGAGCAGTTCTTC
CASSVGAGDEQFF
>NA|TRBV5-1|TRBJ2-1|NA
TGCGCCAGCAGCTTGGTAATTCCTCCCAATGAGCAGTTCTTC
CASSLVIPPNEQFF
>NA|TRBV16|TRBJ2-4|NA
TGTGCCAGCAGCCAGTACAGGGTCGGTTTTAACATTCAGTACTTC
CASSQYRVGFNIQYF
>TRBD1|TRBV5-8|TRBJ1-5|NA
TGTGCCAGCAGCCCGGGACAGGCGGTAGGTCAGCCCCAGCATTTT
CASSPGQAVGQPQHF
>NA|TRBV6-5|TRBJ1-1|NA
TGTGCCAGCAGTTACTCTTACTTAAGGGGCACTGAAGCTTTCTTT
CASSYSYLRGTEAFF
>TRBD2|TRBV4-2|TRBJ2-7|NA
TGTGCCAGCAGCCTGGGACTAGCGGGAGGATCGATCTCCTACGAGCAGTACTTC
CASSLGLAGGSISYEQYF
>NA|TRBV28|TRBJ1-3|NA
TGTGCCAGCAGTTTTCAATCTGGAAACACCATATATTTT
CASSFQSGNTIYF